The clone carrying this T cell receptor (beta chain) showed up just a few times. No antigen is known for it. Each CDR3 protein gets one entry after TCRdb re-called the RT-PCR reads with MiXCR. The table includes roughly 700,000 distinct CDR3 sequences, over 11% detected once. The CDR3 spans 14 residues. Germline lookup yields CDR1 MRHNA and CDR2 SNTAGT. The V end lost 4 bases, the J end lost 7 bases, and 17 bases lay between the germline ends. This sample stems from a study of response to subunit inactivated influenza vaccine. Points from the study as a whole: The authors offered the suggestion that each seasonal influenza vaccination recruits few new T cells.

The genes are TRBV6-4 and TRBJ2-7, with D perhaps matching TRBD2 (5 bases). This sequence was found in a middle-aged man who received an inactivated influenza vaccine. Sequencing used PBMCs from blood, obtained about 14 days before vaccination. The DNA of the CDR3 is TGTGCCAGCAGTGTCGAGCTGCGGGCGAGAGAGCAGTACTTC. Protein: CASSVELRAREQYF.